A single sample gave rise to the 13 T cell receptor beta chains below, sequenced in a study of early stage breast cancer tumors. Clones were read by immunoSEQ multiplex PCR, and TCRdb kept only the in-frame ones, dropping some. The top ten hold 3.5% of the sample, which has 60,000 to 80,000 clones, approximately 80% seen once. Material: blood. All receptors derive from a person aged 55-75 years with breast cancer.

The chain carries TRBV2 and TRBJ2-5; TRBD1 matches at 8 bases. The CDR3 length is 14 residues. V trimming: 11 bases; J trimming: 3 bases; junction bases outside the gene matches: 11. Germline V gene lookup returns CDR1 SNHLY and CDR2 FYNNEI. The DNA for the CDR3 is TGTGCCTCCAACGCGGGACAGGTTAAAGAGACCCAGTACTTC. The encoded protein is CASNAGQVKETQYF.

The V call is TRBV5-5, the J call TRBJ2-7, with D possibly matching TRBD2 (6 bases). CDR3 size: 15 residues. Trimming cost V 2 bases and J 3 bases, with 15 bases left between them. The germline gives CDR1 SGHKS, CDR2 YYEKEE (reference sequence). In DNA form, the CDR3 reads TGTGCCAGCAGCTTAGGGAGGCAAGATTACTACGAGCAGTACTTC. This sequence encodes CASSLGRQDYYEQYF.

This sequence joins TRBV14 and TRBJ2-7; D gene uncertain. In germline, CDR1 is SGHDN, CDR2 FVKESK. Trimming shortened V by 4 bases and J by 9 bases, and 10 bases separated the two germline ends. This CDR3 has 11 residues. In DNA form, the CDR3 reads TGTGCCAGCAGCCCTGGGTGGGTGCAGTACTTC. Translating gives CASSPGWVQYF.

The CDR3 DNA is TGTGCCTTTGTTTACAGGGGCACCGGGGAGCTGTTTTTT. It yields the protein CAFVYRGTGELFF. The chain uses TRBV30 and TRBJ2-2; 7 bases are a match to TRBD1. V shed 7 bases and J 4 bases; nucleotides not matched to a gene: 6. The CDR3 is made up of 13 amino acids. Germline CDR1 GTSNPN, CDR2 SVGIG (reference sequence).

V is TRBV5-5 and J is TRBJ2-2, with TRBD1 matching over 9 bases. Germline lookup yields CDR1 SGHKS and CDR2 YYEKEE (reference sequence). This CDR3 is 14 amino acids long. V lost 3 bases to trimming and J lost 4 bases; unmatched junction nucleotides: 1. The CDR3 DNA follows: TGTGCCAGCAGCTGGGACAGGGCCACCGGGGAGCTGTTTTTT. Residues: CASSWDRATGELFF.

The V call is TRBV19, the J call TRBJ1-2; D unresolved. V was cut by 0 bases and J by 12 bases, with 14 bases left in between. Looked up from germline, CDR1 is LNHDA and CDR2 is SQIVND (reference sequence). This CDR3 is built from 13 residues. As DNA, the CDR3 is TGTGCCAGTAGTATAGACCTCGGGCGGTTCCACACCTTC. Translation: CASSIDLGRFHTF.

The CDR3 DNA is TGTGCCAGCAGCTCACTAGCGGACAATGAGCAGTTCTTC. It yields the protein CASSSLADNEQFF. The chain uses TRBV9 and TRBJ2-1; the match to TRBD2 covers 8 bases. The CDR3 has 13 amino acids. Germline lookup yields CDR1 SGDLS and CDR2 YYNGEE. V lost 4 bases to trimming and J lost 5 bases; unmatched junction nucleotides: 2.

DNA for the CDR3: TGTGCCAGCAGTTCTTACAGGGGGATCAGTCAGCCCCAGCATTTT. Translating gives CASSSYRGISQPQHF. V gene TRBV6-1 combines with J gene TRBJ1-5; 8 bases agree with TRBD1. The germline CDR1 and CDR2 sequences are MNHNS and SASEGT. The CDR3 is made up of 15 amino acids. V dropped 5 bases and J dropped 6; count of bases not matched to a gene: 9.

The gene calls are TRBV7-2 and TRBJ2-7, with a tentative D call TRBD1 (5 bases). Germline CDR1 reads SGHTA; CDR2 reads FQGNSA. The CDR3 is 14 amino acids. V was cut by 1 base and J by 2 bases, with 9 bases left in between. CDR3 DNA: TGTGCCAGCAGCTTAGATACAGGTACCTACGAGCAGTACTTC. Protein product: CASSLDTGTYEQYF.

The chain links TRBV21-1 to TRBJ2-2; TRBD1, the D gene given by the table, was not confirmed from the DNA. TRBV21-1 is a known pseudogene. The CDR3 has 16 amino acids. Written as DNA, the CDR3 is TGTGCCAGCAGCAAAGGCAGGGGGCCGGGCACCGGGGAGCTGTTTTTT. Its translation is CASSKGRGPGTGELFF.

The V gene is TRBV6-6, the J gene TRBJ1-2; possibly TRBD1 for D (5 bases). Trimming took off 2 bases at V and 7 bases at J, with 8 bases between the two ends. Germline V gene sequence: CDR1 MNHNY, CDR2 SVGAGI (reference sequence). This CDR3 has 12 residues. CDR3: CASSYPGGGYTF. The DNA of the CDR3 is TGTGCCAGCAGTTACCCGGGGGGTGGCTACACCTTC.

This rearrangement joins TRBV19 to TRBJ1-1; D remains unclear. The V end was cut by 4 bases, the J end by 4 bases, with 16 bases between. Germline V gives CDR1 LNHDA, CDR2 SQIVND (reference sequence). The CDR3 totals 15 residues. The CDR3 DNA reads TGTGCCAGTAGTAAATACTCAAGGGTTGGCACTGAAGCTTTCTTT. Translating gives CASSKYSRVGTEAFF.

V and J are TRBV30 and TRBJ2-6, with 10 bases matching TRBD2. Germline CDR1 GTSNPN, CDR2 SVGIG (reference sequence). This CDR3 comprises 18 residues. V lost 4 bases and J lost 3; bases outside the gene matches: 12. CDR3 nucleotide sequence: TGTGCCTGGACGGCTAGCGGGAGAGGTAGCTTTGGGGCCAACGTCCTGACTTTC. Protein sequence: CAWTASGRGSFGANVLTF. Supplemented by reference TRBV30 and TRBJ2-6, the full variable domain reads SQTIHQWPATLVQPVGSPLSLECTVEGTSNPNLYWYRQAAGRGLQLLFYSVGIGQISSEVPQNLSASRPQDRQFILSSKKLLLSDSGFYLCAWTASGRGSFGANVLTFGAGSRLTVL.